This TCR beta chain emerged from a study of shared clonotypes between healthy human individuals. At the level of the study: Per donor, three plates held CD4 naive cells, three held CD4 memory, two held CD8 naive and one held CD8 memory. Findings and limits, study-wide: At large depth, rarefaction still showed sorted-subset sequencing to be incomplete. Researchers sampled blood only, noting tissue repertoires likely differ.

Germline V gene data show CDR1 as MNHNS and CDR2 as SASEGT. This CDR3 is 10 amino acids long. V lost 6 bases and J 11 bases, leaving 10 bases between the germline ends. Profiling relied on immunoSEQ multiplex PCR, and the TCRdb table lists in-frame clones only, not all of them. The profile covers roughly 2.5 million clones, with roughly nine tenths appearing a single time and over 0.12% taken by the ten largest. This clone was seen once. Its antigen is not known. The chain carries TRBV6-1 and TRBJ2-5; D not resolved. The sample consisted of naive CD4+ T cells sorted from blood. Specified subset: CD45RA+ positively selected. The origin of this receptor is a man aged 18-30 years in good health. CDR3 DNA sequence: TGTGCCAGCAGGGGATACCAGCAGTACTTC. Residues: CASRGYQQYF.